This paragraph reports one T cell receptor (beta chain). V was pared by 1 base and J by 3 bases, with 10 bases of the junction left unmatched. There are 17 residues in the CDR3. From germline, CDR1 is SGHVS and CDR2 FQNEAQ. This specimen belongs to a study of shared clonotypes between healthy human individuals. CD45RO-negative, CCR7-selected cells formed the naive CD8 fraction, which excluded terminally differentiated effector memory CD45RA+ cells. In the original workflow: Filtering differed because ImmunoSEQ produced junction-only sequences that carried no quality scores. Sequenced by immunoSEQ multiplex PCR; TCRdb stores in-frame clones only, minus some. V and J calls and clone size are as listed in that table; D and trimming were resolved from the DNA. This sample has under 700,000 clones, with 85% to 95% found just once.

The chain recombines TRBV7-8 with TRBJ2-7, with 9 bases that match TRBD2. Specimen: naive CD8+ T cells sorted from blood. The sequence was obtained from a woman between 25 and 40 years old in good health. Here the CDR3 DNA reads TGTGCCAGCAGCTTAGTGACTAGCGGTTCCCCTTACTACGAGCAGTACTTC. Translated: CASSLVTSGSPYYEQYF.